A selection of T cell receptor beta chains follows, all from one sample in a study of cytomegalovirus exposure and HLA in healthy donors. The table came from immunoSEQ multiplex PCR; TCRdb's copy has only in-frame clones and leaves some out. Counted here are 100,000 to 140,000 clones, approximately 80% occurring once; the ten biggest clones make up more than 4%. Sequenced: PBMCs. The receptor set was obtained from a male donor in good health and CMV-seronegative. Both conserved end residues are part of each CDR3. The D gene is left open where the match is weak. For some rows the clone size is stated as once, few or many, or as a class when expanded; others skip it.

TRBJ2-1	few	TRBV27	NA	TGTGCCAGCAGACAGGGTGCGTACAATGAGCAGTTCTTC	CASRQGAYNEQFF
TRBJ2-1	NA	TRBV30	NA	TGTGCCTGGTCACGACAGGCGCAGTTCTTC	CAWSRQAQFF
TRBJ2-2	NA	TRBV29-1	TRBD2	TGCAGCGCTCGCACTAGCGGGAGGACTACCACGAACACCGGGGAGCTGTTTTTT	CSARTSGRTTTNTGELFF
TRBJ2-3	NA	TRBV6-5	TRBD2	TGTGCCAGCAGTTACTCTCTAGCGGGAGGAGATACGCAGTATTTT	CASSYSLAGGDTQYF
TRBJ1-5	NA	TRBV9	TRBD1	TGTGCCAGCAGCATAACAGGGGGCGGGAATCAGCCCCAGCATTTT	CASSITGGGNQPQHF
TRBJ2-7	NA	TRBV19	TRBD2	TGTGCCAGTAGTATTGGCGGGAGGGCCGTGGACGAGCAGTACTTC	CASSIGGRAVDEQYF
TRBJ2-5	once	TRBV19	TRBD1	TGTGCCAGTAGTACACTTAGGACAGGGAGAGAGACCCAGTACTTC	CASSTLRTGRETQYF
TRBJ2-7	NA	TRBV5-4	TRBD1	TGTGCCAGCAGCTTGGAACCGGGGACAGGGTTGGAGCAGTACTTC	CASSLEPGTGLEQYF
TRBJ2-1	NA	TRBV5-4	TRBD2	TGTGCCAGCAGCTTCCCGGGACTAGCGGGAGATGAGCAGTTCTTC	CASSFPGLAGDEQFF
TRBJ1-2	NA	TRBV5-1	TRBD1	TGCGCCAGCAGCTTGCGGGACAGGGGTGGCTACACCTTC	CASSLRDRGGYTF
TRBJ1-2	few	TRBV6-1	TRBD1	TGTGCCAGCAGTGCCAGGACAGGGGCTGACTATGGCTACACCTTC	CASSARTGADYGYTF
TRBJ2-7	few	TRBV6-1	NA	TGTGCCAGCAGTGAGGAGGGACTGGGAGCCTACGAGCAGTACTTC	CASSEEGLGAYEQYF
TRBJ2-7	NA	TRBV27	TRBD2	TGTGCCAGCAGTCCGGGACTAGCCTACGAGCAGTACTTC	CASSPGLAYEQYF
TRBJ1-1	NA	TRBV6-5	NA	TGTGCCAGCAGTTACTCCGTGGGAGGCCAGAACACTGAAGCTTTCTTT	CASSYSVGGQNTEAFF
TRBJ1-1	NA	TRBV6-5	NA	TGTGCCAGCGGTGGAGGGAACACTGAAGCTTTCTTT	CASGGGNTEAFF
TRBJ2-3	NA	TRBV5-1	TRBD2	TGCGCCAGCAGCCTTAGCGGGACTTTCACAGATACGCAGTATTTT	CASSLSGTFTDTQYF
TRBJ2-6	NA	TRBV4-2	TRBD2	TGTGCCAGCAGCCCACGAAGCGGGATGGGGACCTCTGGGGCCAACGTCCTGACTTTC	CASSPRSGMGTSGANVLTF
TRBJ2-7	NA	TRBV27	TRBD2	TGTGCCAGCAGTGCGCAGCGGGAAGCCAGGGACGAGCAGTACTTC	CASSAQREARDEQYF
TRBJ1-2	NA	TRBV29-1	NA	TGCAGCGTTCTAACAGGGAACTATGGCTACACCTTC	CSVLTGNYGYTF
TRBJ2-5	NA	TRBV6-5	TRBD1	TGTGCCAGCGGACAGGGGGATGAGACCCAGTACTTC	CASGQGDETQYF
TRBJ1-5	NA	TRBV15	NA	TGTGCCACCAGCAGATCCCGGGCGGGGGGCAATCAGCCCCAGCATTTT	CATSRSRAGGNQPQHF